These T cell receptor beta chains were read from a single sample in a study of shared clonotypes between healthy human individuals. The method was immunoSEQ multiplex PCR; TCRdb's version includes in-frame clones alone and lacks a portion of them. In the table there are about 470,000 clones, 79% of which are singletons. The specimen sequenced was PBMCs. These receptors originate from a middle-aged woman in good health. Some clones in this sample may be carry-over from other donors' samples. Each CDR3 is given with its conserved first and last residue. The D gene is left open where the match is weak. Size is stated for part of the rows, as once, few or many counts, or as a class when the clone is expanded.

clone size	D gene	V gene	J gene	CDR3 DNA	CDR3 protein
medium-sized	NA	TRBV6-4	TRBJ2-2	TGTGCCAGCACCCGCACAGGGGGGGACACCGGGGAGCTGTTTTTT	CASTRTGGDTGELFF
NA	NA	TRBV5-1	TRBJ1-1	TGCGCCAGCAGCGAACCACTAACTCATTCAGCGGCTTTCTTT	CASSEPLTHSAAFF
NA	NA	TRBV6-5	TRBJ2-4	TGTGCCAGCAGTACGCCCAGGGAGGAAAACATTCAGTACTTC	CASSTPREENIQYF
NA	TRBD1	TRBV11-2	TRBJ2-1	TGTGCCAGCACCTTGGGGCAGGGGGCTAGCAATGAGCAGTTCTTC	CASTLGQGASNEQFF
NA	NA	TRBV15	TRBJ1-3	TGTGCCACCAGCAGAGCCTTTCGGAGCTCTGGAAACACCATATATTTT	CATSRAFRSSGNTIYF
NA	TRBD2	TRBV7-2	TRBJ2-5	TGTGCCAGCAGCTTAACCGGGACTAGGCAAGAGACCCAGTACTTC	CASSLTGTRQETQYF
few	NA	TRBV6-1	TRBJ2-1	TGTGCCAGCAGAGGGACCGTTGGGTGGCAGTTCTTC	CASRGTVGWQFF
NA	NA	TRBV7-2	TRBJ2-3	TGTGCCAGCAGCCCAGGAGGGACCACAGATACGCAGTATTTT	CASSPGGTTDTQYF
NA	TRBD2	TRBV29-1	TRBJ2-7	TGCAGCGTTGACCTAGCGGGATTGGGAGAGCAGTACTTC	CSVDLAGLGEQYF
NA	NA	TRBV2	TRBJ1-5	TGTGCCAGCAACCAGATACAGACCAGCAATCAGCCCCAGCATTTT	CASNQIQTSNQPQHF
NA	NA	TRBV6-1	TRBJ2-3	TGTGCCAGCAGTAGGGACCACACAGATACGCAGTATTTT	CASSRDHTDTQYF
few	NA	TRBV6-6	TRBJ2-1	TGTGCCAGCAGTTCCATGAAATACAATGAGCAGTTCTTC	CASSSMKYNEQFF
few	NA	TRBV5-1	TRBJ2-7	TGCGCCAGCAGGAAGGGATCCTACGAGCAGTACTTC	CASRKGSYEQYF
NA	NA	TRBV5-1	TRBJ2-2	TGCGCCAGCAGCAAACGGACTATGGACACCGGGGAGCTGTTTTTT	CASSKRTMDTGELFF
NA	NA	TRBV15	TRBJ2-1	TGTGCCACCAGCAGAGAACAGTTTGGGCTGGCTGAGCAGTTCTTC	CATSREQFGLAEQFF
NA	NA	TRBV4-1	TRBJ1-1	TGCGCCAGCAGCCAAGAGGGCAGGCCGATTGAAGCTTTCTTT	CASSQEGRPIEAFF
NA	TRBD2	TRBV5-6	TRBJ2-1	TGTGCCAGCAGCCGTGCCGGGACTAGCGGGAGTAATGAGCAGTTCTTC	CASSRAGTSGSNEQFF
NA	TRBD2	TRBV5-8	TRBJ2-1	TGTGCCAGCAGCTTGGCTTTGGGAGGGAATGAGCAGTTCTTC	CASSLALGGNEQFF
few	NA	TRBV11-2	TRBJ2-1	TGTGCCAGCAGCCCCGGGGGCGGCTACAATGAGCAGTTCTTC	CASSPGGGYNEQFF
NA	NA	TRBV11-1	TRBJ2-7	TGTGCCAGCAGCTTACACTACGAGCAGTACTTC	CASSLHYEQYF
NA	NA	TRBV27	TRBJ2-2	TGTGCCAGCAGTTTAAGGAGTGCCTTAGGGACCGGGGAGCTGTTTTTT	CASSLRSALGTGELFF
few	TRBD1	TRBV27	TRBJ2-7	TGTGCCAGCAGATGGTCCGGGACAGGTGGCTACGAGCAGTACTTC	CASRWSGTGGYEQYF
NA	NA	TRBV28	TRBJ2-2	TGTGCCAGCAGTTTGGAAGGGGAAGGGGAGCTGTTTTTT	CASSLEGEGELFF
once	NA	TRBV11-2	TRBJ1-3	TGTGCCAGCAGCTTAGAGGTTAGCCTGTACTCTGGAAACACCATATATTTT	CASSLEVSLYSGNTIYF
NA	NA	TRBV19	TRBJ2-1	TGTGCCAGTAGTATTGGAGGGAGGTCTGATGAGCAGTTCTTC	CASSIGGRSDEQFF